One and the same sample provided the 32 T cell receptor beta chains below, sequenced in a study of T cells in narcolepsy. The assay was immunoSEQ multiplex PCR, and TCRdb's table has in-frame clones only and misses some. Among under 40,000 clones listed, 70% to 80% were seen once. The sample was CD45RA- memory CD4+ T cells from PBMCs. The origin of the receptors is a human donor with narcolepsy.

This rearrangement joins TRBV19 to TRBJ2-5; D gene uncertain. CDR1 and CDR2 from the germline V gene are LNHDA and SQIVND (reference sequence). The CDR3 loop spans 11 amino acids. The V and J ends lost 5 bases and 1 base respectively, with 2 bases between them. The CDR3 protein is CASSLQETQYF. CDR3 nucleotide sequence: TGTGCCAGTAGTCTCCAAGAGACCCAGTACTTC.

V usage is TRBV6-1 and J usage is TRBJ2-7, with 11 bases lining up with TRBD2. The CDR3 spans 14 residues. The V gene's germline CDR1 is MNHNS and CDR2 SASEGT. V gave up 5 bases and J gave up 6 bases; unmatched junction bases: 6. The CDR3 DNA reads as TGTGCCAGCAGTTTAGGACTAGCGGGCTTCGAGCAGTACTTC. It translates to CASSLGLAGFEQYF.

The J gene is TRBJ2-2, the V gene TRBV28; no clear D. V was trimmed by 8 bases and J by 1 base, leaving 11 bases between them. CDR3 size: 14 residues. Germline lookup yields CDR1 MDHEN and CDR2 SYDVKM. The CDR3: CASHRAVNTGELFF. CDR3 bases: TGTGCCAGCCATCGGGCAGTGAACACCGGGGAGCTGTTTTTT. Full variable domain (outside the CDR3, taken from reference TRBV28 and TRBJ2-2): DVKVTQSSRYLVKRTGEKVFLECVQDMDHENMFWYRQDPGLGLRLIYFSYDVKMKEKGDIPEGYSVSREKKERFSLILESASTNQTSMYLCASHRAVNTGELFFGEGSRLTVL.

The chain carries TRBV9 and TRBJ2-2; D is unresolved. Trimming cost V 0 bases and J 3 bases, with 12 bases left between them. The CDR3 is 16 amino acids. Germline V CDR1 and CDR2: SGDLS, YYNGEE. The CDR3 region has the DNA TGTGCCAGCAGCGTAGAATCCAGCGCCTACACCGGGGAGCTGTTTTTT. Translated: CASSVESSAYTGELFF. Full variable domain (missing parts from reference TRBV9 and TRBJ2-2): DSGVTQTPKHLITATGQRVTLRCSPRSGDLSVYWYQQSLDQGLQFLIQYYNGEERAKGNILERFSAQQFPDLHSELNLSSLELGDSALYFCASSVESSAYTGELFFGEGSRLTVL.

This clone showed up just a few times. The chain couples TRBV5-4 to TRBJ2-7, with TRBD2 identical over 9 bases. Germline assignment: CDR1 SGHNT and CDR2 YYREEE (reference sequence). The CDR3 covers 14 residues. J gave up 1 base and V 4 bases, and 3 bases lay outside the gene matches. DNA of the CDR3: TGTGCCAGCAGCCCTCTAGCGGGGTCCTACGAGCAGTACTTC. Encoded protein: CASSPLAGSYEQYF.

This clone was found a few times. This chain uses TRBV4-3 with TRBJ1-1, with D perhaps matching TRBD1 (6 bases). This CDR3 region has 13 residues. Trimming pared 3 bases from V and 4 bases from J, leaving 9 bases between. The germline gives CDR1 LGHNA, CDR2 YSLEER. CDR3 region: CASSQRGGTEAFF. In DNA form, the CDR3 reads TGCGCCAGCAGCCAGAGGGGGGGCACTGAAGCTTTCTTT.

The chain is built from TRBV18 and TRBJ2-7; a weak D match, TRBD1 (6 bases). The CDR3 has 14 amino acids. The germline CDR1 and CDR2 sequences are KGHSH and LQKENI. The V and J ends lost 3 bases and 3 bases respectively, with 12 bases between them. DNA for the CDR3: TGTGCCAGCTCACCTGGACAGAGCTACTACGAGCAGTACTTC. Translated, it gives CASSPGQSYYEQYF. Together with reference TRBV18 and TRBJ2-7, the CDR3 gives the full variable domain: NAGVMQNPRHLVRRRGQEARLRCSPMKGHSHVYWYRQLPEEGLKFMVYLQKENIIDESGMPKERFSAEFPKEGPSILRIQQVVRGDSAAYFCASSPGQSYYEQYFGPGTRLTVT.

This clone was observed a single time. The rearrangement links TRBV16 to TRBJ2-7, with D uncertain. Germline CDR1 reads KGHSY; CDR2 reads FQNENV. V shed 0 bases and J shed 1 base, with 13 bases lying between them. The CDR3 covers 16 residues. The CDR3 DNA follows: TGTGCCAGCAGCCAATCGGTGGACCGATTTTCCTACGAGCAGTACTTC. It translates to CASSQSVDRFSYEQYF. Together with reference TRBV16 and TRBJ2-7, the CDR3 gives the full variable domain: GEEVAQTPKHLVRGEGQKAKLYCAPIKGHSYVFWYQQVLKNEFKFLISFQNENVFDETGMPKERFSAKCLPNSPCSLEIQATKLEDSAVYFCASSQSVDRFSYEQYFGPGTRLTVT.

DNA of the CDR3: TGTGCCTGGAGTGACCGACGAGAGCAGTTCTTC. Protein: CAWSDRREQFF. The V call is TRBV30, the J call TRBJ2-1, with D unclear. Germline values: CDR1 GTSNPN, CDR2 SVGIG (reference sequence). The CDR3 consists of 11 residues. The V and J ends lost 1 base and 10 bases respectively, with 8 bases between them.

V usage is TRBV19 and J usage is TRBJ1-1; TRBD1 matches at 7 bases. Germline CDR1 LNHDA, CDR2 SQIVND (reference sequence). This CDR3 contains 13 residues. Losses at the gene ends were 7 bases for V and 4 bases for J; bases not matched to a gene: 6. CDR3 protein: CASTRNRGTEAFF. As DNA, the CDR3 is TGTGCCAGTACGAGAAACAGGGGCACTGAAGCTTTCTTT.

The chain is built from TRBV21-1 and TRBJ2-6; TRBD2, the table's D call, lacks a check against the DNA. TRBV21-1 corresponds to a pseudogene. This CDR3 spans 19 amino acids. CDR3 nucleotide sequence: TGTGCCAGCAGCAAAAGGAGGGGCGGGACTACCTCTGGGGCCAACGTCCTGACTTTC. It encodes CASSKRRGGTTSGANVLTF.

The gene calls are TRBV25-1 and TRBJ2-6; D remains ambiguous. This CDR3 is 16 amino acids long. Between the trimmed V and J ends, which lost 5 bases and 0 bases, there was a span of 11 bases. The germline V gene encodes CDR1 MGHDK and CDR2 SYGVNS. The CDR3 region has the DNA TGTGCCAGCAGTCCAACACAAGACTCTGGGGCCAACGTCCTGACTTTC. Protein product: CASSPTQDSGANVLTF.

This chain links TRBV6-5 with TRBJ1-1; D may be TRBD1 (6 bases). Germline values: CDR1 MNHEY, CDR2 SVGAGI. The CDR3 runs to 13 residues. The V end lost 8 bases, the J end lost 11 bases, and 21 bases lay between the germline ends. The CDR3 coding sequence is TGTGCCAGCGTGGGACACACTCTAAAAGCGGCTTTCTTT. Residues: CASVGHTLKAAFF.

V gene TRBV10-3 combines with J gene TRBJ1-2; D may be TRBD1 (6 bases). Trimming shortened V by 8 bases and J by 2 bases, and 9 bases separated the two germline ends. The CDR3 is made up of 12 amino acids. CDR1 ENHRY and CDR2 SYGVKD come from the germline V gene. The DNA of the CDR3 is TGTGCCATCTCAGGGGAAAACTATGGCTACACCTTC. Translation gives CAISGENYGYTF.

The chain uses TRBV11-3 and TRBJ1-1, with D maybe TRBD1 (5 bases). The CDR3 spans 14 residues. Germline CDR1 reads SGHNT; CDR2 reads YENEEA. Trimming removed 5 bases from V and 1 base from J, with 11 bases in between. For the CDR3, the DNA is TGTGCCAGCAGCATTGGGGGTTGGAACACTGAAGCTTTCTTT. This translates into CASSIGGWNTEAFF.

V is TRBV6-1 and J is TRBJ2-7; D gene unclear. Deletions cut 4 bases from V and 1 base from J, with 14 bases between. CDR3 length: 15 residues. Germline V gene data show CDR1 as MNHNS and CDR2 as SASEGT. The CDR3 bases are TGTGCCAGCAGTGCCGGACCCAGACAATCCTACGAGCAGTACTTC. As protein: CASSAGPRQSYEQYF.

This clone was recorded only once. The V gene is TRBV7-2, the J gene TRBJ2-3; unclear D gene. Germline V gives CDR1 SGHTA, CDR2 FQGNSA. The CDR3 spans 15 residues. Trimming shortened V by 5 bases and J by 5 bases, and 17 bases separated the two germline ends. Here the CDR3 DNA reads TGTGCCAGCAGCCCCCGGACCTTCGCACAAGATACGCAGTATTTT. Protein: CASSPRTFAQDTQYF. Complete variable domain (other parts from reference TRBV7-2 and TRBJ2-3): GAGVSQSPSNKVTEKGKDVELRCDPISGHTALYWYRQSLGQGLEFLIYFQGNSAPDKSGLPSDRFSAERTGGSVSTLTIQRTQQEDSAVYLCASSPRTFAQDTQYFGPGTRLTVL.

This chain connects TRBV11-3 to TRBJ2-3, with 11 bases matching TRBD2. Per the germline V gene, CDR1 is SGHNT and CDR2 is YENEEA. The CDR3 length is 15 residues. The J segment lost 3 bases and the V segment lost 2 bases, leaving 1 base of the junction unmatched. CDR3 bases: TGTGCCAGCAGCTTAACTAGCGGGAGTACAGATACGCAGTATTTT. Amino acids: CASSLTSGSTDTQYF.

This chain links TRBV7-2 with TRBJ1-2; 7 bases match TRBD1. CDR1 is SGHTA, CDR2 FQGNSA, per germline. This CDR3 has 16 residues. The trim removed 3 bases at V and 4 bases at J, leaving 11 bases unmatched. The CDR3 region is CASSLAPGQQAYGYTF. The DNA for the CDR3 is TGTGCCAGCAGCTTGGCACCGGGACAGCAGGCCTATGGCTACACCTTC.

This chain joins TRBV2 and TRBJ1-2, with a possible D match to TRBD1 (5 bases). V was pared by 1 base and J by 3 bases, with 15 bases between. In germline, CDR1 is SNHLY, CDR2 FYNNEI. CDR3 length equals 16 residues. CDR3 nucleotide sequence: TGTGCCAGCAGTGAAGACCGGCAGGGCCGATACTATGGCTACACCTTC. This encodes CASSEDRQGRYYGYTF.

The rearrangement links TRBV5-6 to TRBJ1-2; D is unclear. Trimming left V 4 bases short and J 4 bases short, with 14 bases between. The CDR3 contains 14 residues. Germline lookup yields CDR1 SGHDT and CDR2 YYEEEE. CDR3 sequence (DNA): TGTGCCAGCAGCGACCTCAGCTGGGCCTATGGCTACACCTTC. This codes for CASSDLSWAYGYTF.

The chain uses TRBV13 and TRBJ1-1; a possible D gene is TRBD1 (6 bases). V lost 5 bases and J lost 5, with 15 bases in between. CDR3 size: 14 residues. CDR1 and CDR2 from the germline V gene are PRHDT and FYEKMQ (reference sequence). The CDR3 nucleotides are TGTGCCAGCAGCCGCGGAAGAGGGGGGACTGAAGCTTTCTTT. It translates to CASSRGRGGTEAFF. Variable domain in full (rest from reference TRBV13 and TRBJ1-1): AAGVIQSPRHLIKEKRETATLKCYPIPRHDTVYWYQQGPGQDPQFLISFYEKMQSDKGSIPDRFSAQQFSDYHSELNMSSLELGDSALYFCASSRGRGGTEAFFGQGTRLTVV.

A few counts support this clone. V usage is TRBV11-3 and J usage is TRBJ2-3, with D possibly matching TRBD1 (5 bases). This CDR3 comprises 13 residues. V was clipped by 4 bases and J by 6 bases, with 11 bases between them. CDR1 SGHNT and CDR2 YENEEA come from the germline V gene. This CDR3 reads CASSSRVSDTQYF. In DNA form, the CDR3 reads TGTGCCAGCAGCTCCAGGGTTTCGGATACGCAGTATTTT. The full variable domain, rest sourced from reference TRBV11-3 and TRBJ2-3, is EAGVVQSPRYKIIEKKQPVAFWCNPISGHNTLYWYLQNLGQGPELLIRYENEEAVDDSQLPKDRFSAERLKGVDSTLKIQPAELGDSAVYLCASSSRVSDTQYFGPGTRLTVL.

The chain uses TRBV28 and TRBJ1-1, with D uncertain. The germline gives CDR1 MDHEN, CDR2 SYDVKM. The CDR3 runs to 13 residues. V was pared by 8 bases and J by 0 bases, with 10 bases between. The CDR3 loop reads CASGPYMNTEAFF. CDR3 bases: TGTGCCAGCGGTCCCTATATGAACACTGAAGCTTTCTTT.

Here the CDR3 reads CASSLGAGGSQNPDTQYF. The CDR3 coding sequence is TGCGCCAGCAGCTTGGGGGCAGGTGGGTCACAGAACCCAGATACGCAGTATTTT. The gene calls are TRBV5-1 and TRBJ2-3; D gene unclear. Germline CDR1 reads SGHRS; CDR2 reads YFSETQ. Trimming left V 0 bases short and J 4 bases short, with 21 bases between. The CDR3 covers 18 residues.

The rearrangement links TRBV15 to TRBJ2-1; 8 bases are a match to TRBD2. CDR3 length equals 18 residues. V trimming: 2 bases; J trimming: 0 bases; junction bases outside the gene matches: 9. Per the germline V gene, CDR1 is LNHNV and CDR2 is YYDKDF (reference sequence). For the CDR3, the DNA is TGTGCCACCAGCAGATCCAAAACTAGCGGTAACTCCTACAATGAGCAGTTCTTC. It encodes CATSRSKTSGNSYNEQFF.

The chain joins TRBV12-5 to TRBJ2-5, with a possible D match to TRBD1 (5 bases). CDR3 size: 15 residues. CDR1 is LGHNT, CDR2 FRNRAP, per germline. Trimming removed 1 base at V and 3 bases at J, with 12 bases between. DNA of the CDR3: TGTGCTAGTGGTTTGGGAATGACAGTAAAAGAGACCCAGTACTTC. This codes for CASGLGMTVKETQYF. The full variable domain, with the rest looked up from reference TRBV12-5 and TRBJ2-5, is DARVTQTPRHKVTEMGQEVTMRCQPILGHNTVFWYRQTMMQGLELLAYFRNRAPLDDSGMPKDRFSAEMPDATLATLKIQPSEPRDSAVYFCASGLGMTVKETQYFGPGTRLLVL.

This chain uses TRBV5-4 with TRBJ2-3; TRBD2 matches at 9 bases. Looked up from germline, CDR1 is SGHNT and CDR2 is YYREEE (reference sequence). CDR3 size: 14 residues. Trimming removed 3 bases from V and 4 bases from J; junction bases left unmatched: 3. CDR3 DNA: TGTGCCAGCAGCTATAGCGGGAGCGCAGATACGCAGTATTTT. Translated: CASSYSGSADTQYF.

V is TRBV5-4 and J is TRBJ2-7; 10 bases agree with TRBD1. The CDR3 has 14 residues. From germline, CDR1 is SGHNT and CDR2 YYREEE (reference sequence). V lost 5 bases and J lost 2; bases outside the gene matches: 4. CDR3 in DNA: TGTGCCAGCAGTCAAGACAGGGGGCCCTACGAGCAGTACTTC. Its protein is CASSQDRGPYEQYF. The variable domain in full, completed from reference TRBV5-4 and TRBJ2-7, reads ETGVTQSPTHLIKTRGQQVTLRCSSQSGHNTVSWYQQALGQGPQFIFQYYREEENGRGNFPPRFSGLQFPNYSSELNVNALELDDSALYLCASSQDRGPYEQYFGPGTRLTVT.

This sequence joins TRBV6-1 and TRBJ2-2; TRBD2 might be the D (6 bases). Trimming pared 0 bases from V and 4 bases from J, leaving 9 bases between. Germline values: CDR1 MNHNS, CDR2 SASEGT. The CDR3 has 15 amino acids. In DNA form, the CDR3 reads TGTGCCAGCAGTGAAGCGGGAGCGGGCACCGGGGAGCTGTTTTTT. Protein sequence: CASSEAGAGTGELFF.

In this sample, this clone turned up a few times. V and J are TRBV6-6 and TRBJ2-4; no definite D call. There are 13 residues in the CDR3. The V and J ends lost 7 bases and 5 bases respectively, with 12 bases between them. Per germline, CDR1 MNHNY and CDR2 SVGAGI (reference sequence). The CDR3: CASTYLQQNIQYF. The CDR3 bases are TGTGCCAGCACGTACCTGCAACAAAACATTCAGTACTTC.

The chain joins TRBV2 to TRBJ1-4; D remains unclear. Germline-derived CDR1 and CDR2 are SNHLY and FYNNEI. Trimming left V 6 bases short and J 8 bases short, with 13 bases between. This CDR3 has 13 residues. CDR3 region: CASRGKGGEKLFF. The CDR3 DNA reads as TGTGCCAGCAGAGGAAAGGGAGGCGAAAAACTGTTTTTT.